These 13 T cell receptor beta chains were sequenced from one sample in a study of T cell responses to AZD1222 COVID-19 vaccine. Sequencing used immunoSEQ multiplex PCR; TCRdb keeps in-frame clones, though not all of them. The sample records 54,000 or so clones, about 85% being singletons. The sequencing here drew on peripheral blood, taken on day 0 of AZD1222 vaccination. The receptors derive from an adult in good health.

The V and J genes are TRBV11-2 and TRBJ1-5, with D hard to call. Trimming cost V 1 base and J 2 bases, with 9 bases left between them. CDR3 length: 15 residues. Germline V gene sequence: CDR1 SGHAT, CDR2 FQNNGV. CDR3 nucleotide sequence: TGTGCCAGCAGCTTAGGGGAATTTGGCAATCAGCCCCAGCATTTT. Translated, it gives CASSLGEFGNQPQHF.

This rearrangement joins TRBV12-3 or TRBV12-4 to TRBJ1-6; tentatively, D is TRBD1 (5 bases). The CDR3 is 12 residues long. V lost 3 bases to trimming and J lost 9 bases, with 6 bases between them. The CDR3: CASSLQGSPLHF. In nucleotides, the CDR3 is TGTGCCAGCAGTTTGCAGGGTTCACCCCTCCACTTT.

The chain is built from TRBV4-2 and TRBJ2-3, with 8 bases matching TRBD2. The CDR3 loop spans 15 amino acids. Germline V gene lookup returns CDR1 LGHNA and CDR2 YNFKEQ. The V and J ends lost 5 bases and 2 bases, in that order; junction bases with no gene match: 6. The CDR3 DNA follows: TGTGCCAGCAGCTCCCGGGGGGGTCTCACAGATACGCAGTATTTT. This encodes CASSSRGGLTDTQYF.

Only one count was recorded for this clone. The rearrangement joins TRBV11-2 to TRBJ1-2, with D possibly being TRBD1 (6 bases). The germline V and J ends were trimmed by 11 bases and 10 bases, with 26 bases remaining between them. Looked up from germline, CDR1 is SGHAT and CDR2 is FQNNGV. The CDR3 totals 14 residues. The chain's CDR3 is CAASGGSSTFTYTF. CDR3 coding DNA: TGTGCCGCCAGTGGGGGCAGCTCCACTTTTACCTACACCTTC.

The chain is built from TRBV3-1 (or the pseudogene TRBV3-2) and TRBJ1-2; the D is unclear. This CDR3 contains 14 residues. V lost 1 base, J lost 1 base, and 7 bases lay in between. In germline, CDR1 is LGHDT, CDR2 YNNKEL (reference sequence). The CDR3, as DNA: TGTGCCAGCAGCCAAGTGGCTCGTAACTATGGCTACACCTTC. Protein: CASSQVARNYGYTF.

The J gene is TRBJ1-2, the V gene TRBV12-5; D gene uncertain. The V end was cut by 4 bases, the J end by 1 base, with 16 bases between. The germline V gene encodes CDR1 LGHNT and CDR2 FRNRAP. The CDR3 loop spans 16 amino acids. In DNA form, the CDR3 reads TGTGCTAGTGGTTCCCCGGACGGAAATTATAACTATGGCTACACCTTC. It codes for CASGSPDGNYNYGYTF.

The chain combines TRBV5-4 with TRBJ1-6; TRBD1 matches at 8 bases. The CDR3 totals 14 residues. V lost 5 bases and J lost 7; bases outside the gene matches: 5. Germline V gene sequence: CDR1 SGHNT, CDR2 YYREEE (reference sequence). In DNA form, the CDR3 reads TGTGCCAGCAGGCGGGACAGGTCCAATTCACCCCTCCACTTT. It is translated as CASRRDRSNSPLHF.

The CDR3 DNA reads as TGTGCCAGCAGCTGGGGTTCAGCCGAGCAGTACTTC. Residues: CASSWGSAEQYF. This chain uses TRBV28 with TRBJ2-7; D is undetermined. Trimming pared 6 bases from V and 6 bases from J, leaving 12 bases between. This CDR3 is built from 12 residues. Germline V CDR1 and CDR2: MDHEN, SYDVKM.

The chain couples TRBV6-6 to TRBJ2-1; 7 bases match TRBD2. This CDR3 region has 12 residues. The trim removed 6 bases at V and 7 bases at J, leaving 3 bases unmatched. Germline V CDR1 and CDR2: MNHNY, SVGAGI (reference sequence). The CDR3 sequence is CASRGGRNEQFF. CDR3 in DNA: TGTGCCAGCAGGGGGGGGAGGAATGAGCAGTTCTTC.

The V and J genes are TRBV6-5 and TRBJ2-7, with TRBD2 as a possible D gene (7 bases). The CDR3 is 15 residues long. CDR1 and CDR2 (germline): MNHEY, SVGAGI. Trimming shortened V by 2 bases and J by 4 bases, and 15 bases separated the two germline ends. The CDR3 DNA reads TGTGCCAGCAGTTACGGGGGCGGGAGAGAGTACGAGCAGTACTTC. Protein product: CASSYGGGREYEQYF.

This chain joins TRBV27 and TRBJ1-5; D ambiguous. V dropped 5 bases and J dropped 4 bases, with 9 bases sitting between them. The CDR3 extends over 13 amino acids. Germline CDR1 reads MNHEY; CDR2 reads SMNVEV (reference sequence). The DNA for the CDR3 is TGTGCCAGCAGTCAAGGGCTAAATCAGCCCCAGCATTTT. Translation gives CASSQGLNQPQHF.

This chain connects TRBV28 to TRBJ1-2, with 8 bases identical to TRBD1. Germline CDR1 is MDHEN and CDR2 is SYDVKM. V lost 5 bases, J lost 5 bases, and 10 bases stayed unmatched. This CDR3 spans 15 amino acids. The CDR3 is CASSPGTGPEYGYTF. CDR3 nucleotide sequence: TGTGCCAGCAGTCCCGGGACAGGCCCAGAATATGGCTACACCTTC.

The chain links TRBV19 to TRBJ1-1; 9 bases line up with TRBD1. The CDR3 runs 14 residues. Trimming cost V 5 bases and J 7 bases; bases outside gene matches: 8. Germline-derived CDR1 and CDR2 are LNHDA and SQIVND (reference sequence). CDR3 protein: CASSPRQGVSEAFF. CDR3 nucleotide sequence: TGTGCCAGTAGTCCACGACAGGGGGTCAGTGAAGCTTTCTTT.